The 11 T cell receptor beta chains below were found in one sample sequenced in a study of shared clonotypes between healthy human individuals (dated by TCRdb to about 2020). Receptors were amplified or captured by the immunoSEQ multiplex PCR assay. Held by TCRdb, this immuneACCESS table contains in-frame sequences only and omits some clones. Under half of the omission traces to an unresolved V gene where checked; the cause of the rest is unknown. This sample has about 2.5 million clones in its table, and under 95% of those were observed once. Clones ranked in the top ten supply around 0.4% of the sample. The sequencing sample was made of naive CD4+ T cells from PBMCs. The cell subset or site label here, explained by the study, means: CD45RA+ positively selected. The receptors here all came from a man between 18 and 35 years old in good health. Some clones in this sample may be carry-over from other donors' samples.

This chain's CDR3 is CASSLMGQETQYF. The CDR3, as DNA: TGTGCCAGCAGCTTAATGGGCCAAGAGACCCAGTACTTC. The gene calls are TRBV7-3 and TRBJ2-5, with D uncertain. Trimming took off 1 base at V and 1 base at J, with 4 bases between the two ends. The CDR3 is 13 residues long. Germline V CDR1 and CDR2: SGHTA, FQGTGA.

The genes are TRBV6-6 and TRBJ2-7; 8 bases fit TRBD1. The CDR3 is 15 amino acids. V lost 0 bases to trimming and J lost 2 bases; unmatched junction nucleotides: 3. Germline CDR1 is MNHNY and CDR2 is SVGAGI (reference sequence). CDR3 sequence: CASSYSGDRTYEQYF. The CDR3 DNA reads TGTGCCAGCAGTTACTCGGGGGACAGGACCTACGAGCAGTACTTC.

The V and J genes are TRBV27 and TRBJ1-2, with D tentatively TRBD1 (6 bases). The ends were cut back, 6 bases at V and 2 bases at J, with 10 bases in the middle. Germline V gene data show CDR1 as MNHEY and CDR2 as SMNVEV (reference sequence). This CDR3 spans 13 amino acids. CDR3 nucleotide sequence: TGTGCCAGCAGAAAGACAGGAAACTATGGCTACACCTTC. Amino acids: CASRKTGNYGYTF.

The chain has TRBV5-1 and TRBJ1-4; TRBD1 agrees at 8 bases. V dropped 3 bases and J dropped 7; count of bases not matched to a gene: 11. This CDR3 is built from 16 residues. The germline V gene has CDR1 SGHRS and CDR2 YFSETQ. The CDR3 region is CASSSGQVLVGEKLFF. In nucleotides, the CDR3 is TGCGCCAGCAGCTCGGGACAGGTGTTGGTCGGTGAAAAACTGTTTTTT. The entire variable domain, with the rest obtained from reference TRBV5-1 and TRBJ1-4, is as follows: KAGVTQTPRYLIKTRGQQVTLSCSPISGHRSVSWYQQTPGQGLQFLFEYFSETQRNKGNFPGRFSGRQFSNSRSEMNVSTLELGDSALYLCASSSGQVLVGEKLFFGSGTQLSVL.

The chain is built from TRBV9 and TRBJ2-2; 7 positions match TRBD1. This CDR3 region has 17 residues. Germline lookup yields CDR1 SGDLS and CDR2 YYNGEE. J gave up 4 bases and V 4 bases, and 13 bases lay outside the gene matches. The CDR3 DNA follows: TGTGCCAGCAGCCCACGAATAATCGGACAGGTCACCGGGGAGCTGTTTTTT. Translation gives CASSPRIIGQVTGELFF.

V is TRBV18 and J is TRBJ2-7; D tentatively reads TRBD1 or TRBD2 (5 bases each). Germline CDR1 and CDR2: KGHSH and LQKENI. V was cut by 5 bases and J by 4 bases, with 15 bases left in between. This CDR3 has 14 residues. The CDR3 is CASSSLGEKYEQYF. The CDR3, as DNA: TGTGCCAGCTCATCGTTAGGGGAGAAGTACGAGCAGTACTTC.

The chain carries TRBV10-3 and TRBJ2-7; D unresolved. Per germline, CDR1 ENHRY and CDR2 SYGVKD. V shed 2 bases and J shed 5 bases, with 13 bases lying between them. The CDR3 loop spans 14 amino acids. The CDR3 reads CAISERAVKDEQYF. The CDR3 nucleotides read TGTGCCATCAGTGAGCGGGCAGTGAAGGACGAGCAGTACTTC.

This chain connects TRBV28 to TRBJ1-3; 8 nucleotides line up with TRBD1. Germline lookup yields CDR1 MDHEN and CDR2 SYDVKM. V lost 4 bases to trimming and J lost 3 bases; unmatched junction nucleotides: 8. This CDR3 spans 16 amino acids. CDR3 sequence: CASSSGQVTFGNTIYF. The CDR3 DNA sequence: TGTGCCAGCAGTTCGGGACAGGTCACTTTTGGAAACACCATATATTTT.

In DNA form, the CDR3 reads TGTGCCAGCAGGCCTACGTCACTCTCTGGAAACACCATATATTTT. Its protein is CASRPTSLSGNTIYF. V is TRBV28 and J is TRBJ1-3; D is uncertain. Trimming pared 6 bases from V and 0 bases from J, leaving 12 bases between. This CDR3 has 15 residues. Per germline, CDR1 MDHEN and CDR2 SYDVKM.

With regard to this clone: The sample holds other DNA sequences that translate to the same CDR3. The chain uses TRBV28 and TRBJ1-5, with D possibly matching TRBD1 (6 bases). Germline CDR1 is MDHEN and CDR2 is SYDVKM. This CDR3 spans 14 amino acids. The V and J ends lost 6 bases and 2 bases respectively, with 11 bases between them. The CDR3 sequence is CASSRGGGNQPQHF. CDR3 bases: TGTGCCAGCAGCAGGGGAGGGGGCAATCAGCCCCAGCATTTT.

As for this clone: The sample has other DNA sequences that encode this CDR3 too. The chain recombines TRBV11-2 with TRBJ2-2; D not resolved. Germline V gene sequence: CDR1 SGHAT, CDR2 FQNNGV. Trimming took off 6 bases at V and 1 base at J, with 9 bases between the two ends. The CDR3 runs to 14 residues. CDR3 DNA sequence: TGTGCCAGCAGTTGGACGGTGAACACCGGGGAGCTGTTTTTT. Protein: CASSWTVNTGELFF.